The next 21 T cell receptor beta chains were all read from a single sample in a study of cytomegalovirus exposure and HLA in healthy donors (dated by TCRdb to the late 2010s). Receptor amplification or capture employed the immunoSEQ multiplex PCR assay. A mixture of 60 forward primers for TCR Vbeta segments and 13 reverse primers for TCR Jbeta segments was used in the multiplex PCR. Entries here come from immuneACCESS through TCRdb and include only in-frame sequences with V and J called. Some clones fail to appear in such tables; in the studies checked, an unresolved V gene covers under half of the shortfall, and the cause of the remainder is unknown. The sample data list around 140,000 clones, and 55% to 80% of these were observed just once. The ten largest clones capture 2.4% of the sample. The sequenced sample was PBMCs. The source is a woman aged 40 to 50 in good health and CMV-seronegative.

This clone appeared a few times. This chain connects TRBV11-2 to TRBJ2-2; TRBD2 agrees at 14 bases. The CDR3 loop spans 18 amino acids. The V segment lost 4 bases and the J segment 9 bases; nucleotides outside the gene matches: 13. In germline, CDR1 is SGHAT, CDR2 FQNNGV. In nucleotides, the CDR3 is TGTGCCAGCAGCTCCGGACTAGCGGGGGGACCCGAACACCGGGAGCTGTTTTTT. Translated, it gives CASSSGLAGGPEHRELFF.

The gene calls are TRBV27 and TRBJ1-1, with 8 bases matching TRBD1. Trimming removed 5 bases from V and 4 bases from J; junction bases left unmatched: 9. The CDR3 loop spans 15 amino acids. Germline-derived CDR1 and CDR2 are MNHEY and SMNVEV (reference sequence). The CDR3 is CASSPGQGWATEAFF. Here the CDR3 DNA reads TGTGCCAGCAGTCCTGGACAGGGCTGGGCCACTGAAGCTTTCTTT.

This rearrangement joins TRBV9 to TRBJ1-5; 9 bases match TRBD1. The CDR3 is made up of 14 amino acids. V lost 4 bases, J lost 6 bases, and 5 bases stayed unmatched. Germline assignment: CDR1 SGDLS and CDR2 YYNGEE. The CDR3 here is CASSTGTGSQPQHF. The CDR3 region has the DNA TGTGCCAGCAGCACAGGGACAGGGAGTCAGCCCCAGCATTTT.

The V and J genes are TRBV2 and TRBJ2-2; D remains unclear. Germline assignment: CDR1 SNHLY and CDR2 FYNNEI. Trimming shortened V by 4 bases and J by 4 bases, and 10 bases separated the two germline ends. The CDR3 has 14 amino acids. For the CDR3, the DNA is TGTGCCAGCAGTGCGATTTCCGGCACCGGGGAGCTGTTTTTT. Translating it yields CASSAISGTGELFF.

V usage is TRBV7-2 and J usage is TRBJ1-5, with no clear D. The CDR3 spans 12 residues. Trimming pared 5 bases from V and 7 bases from J, leaving 9 bases between. CDR1 and CDR2 (germline): SGHTA, FQGNSA. The CDR3 DNA follows: TGTGCCAGCAGCCATAGGGAGCAGCCCCAGCATTTT. It codes for CASSHREQPQHF.

This chain links TRBV6-5 with TRBJ2-7, with D perhaps TRBD1 (6 bases). Germline V gene data show CDR1 as MNHEY and CDR2 as SVGAGI. The CDR3 consists of 13 residues. Deletions cut 6 bases from V and 3 bases from J, with 12 bases between. The CDR3 reads CASSHRVGYEQYF. CDR3 DNA: TGTGCCAGCAGCCACAGGGTTGGCTACGAGCAGTACTTC.

In this sample, this clone turned up a few times. This chain connects TRBV18 to TRBJ2-6; 7 nucleotides agree with TRBD1. The germline gives CDR1 KGHSH, CDR2 LQKENI. This CDR3 contains 15 residues. Trimming cost V 5 bases and J 2 bases; bases outside gene matches: 3. The CDR3 reads CASSSGQAGANVLTF. The CDR3 nucleotides read TGTGCCAGCTCATCCGGACAGGCTGGGGCCAACGTCCTGACTTTC.

This clone occurred a few times. The V call is TRBV4-2, the J call TRBJ2-3, with TRBD2 identical over 7 bases. This CDR3 contains 16 residues. After removal of 0 bases from V and 1 base from J, the junction contained 4 bases not matched to a gene. Germline V gene data show CDR1 as LGHNA and CDR2 as YNFKEQ. The CDR3 reads CASSQDGTTGTDTQYF. The CDR3, as DNA: TGTGCCAGCAGCCAAGACGGGACTACGGGCACAGATACGCAGTATTTT.

The CDR3 is CASSPSGGRWNEQFF. The CDR3, as DNA: TGTGCCAGCAGCCCGAGCGGGGGGCGGTGGAATGAGCAGTTCTTC. V usage is TRBV27 and J usage is TRBJ2-1, with 9 bases lining up with TRBD2. V lost 6 bases to trimming and J lost 7 bases; unmatched junction nucleotides: 10. Germline assignment: CDR1 MNHEY and CDR2 SMNVEV (reference sequence). CDR3 size: 15 residues.

The chain carries TRBV10-3 and TRBJ1-1, with 11 bases aligning to TRBD1. J gave up 5 bases and V 6 bases, and 8 bases lay outside the gene matches. The CDR3 is 15 residues long. The V gene's germline CDR1 is ENHRY and CDR2 SYGVKD. CDR3 sequence: CAIRPSGTGGTEAFF. DNA for the CDR3: TGTGCCATCAGGCCATCCGGGACAGGGGGGACTGAAGCTTTCTTT.

This clone has only a few counts. The chain employs TRBV5-1 and TRBJ2-7, with TRBD2 matching over 9 bases. The CDR3 covers 15 residues. Germline CDR1 reads SGHRS; CDR2 reads YFSETQ. With 2 bases clipped from V and 0 bases from J, the junction kept 3 bases outside the gene matches. The CDR3 reads CASSLSGGNSYEQYF. The CDR3 nucleotides read TGCGCCAGCAGCTTAAGCGGGGGGAACTCCTACGAGCAGTACTTC.

The CDR3 loop reads CASIRLAGKDYGYTF. The CDR3 DNA reads as TGTGCCAGTATCCGCTTGGCAGGGAAAGACTATGGCTACACCTTC. V is TRBV19 and J is TRBJ1-2; D might be TRBD1 (5 bases). The length of the CDR3 is 15 residues. The V and J ends lost 7 bases and 3 bases respectively, with 18 bases between them. Germline V gene sequence: CDR1 LNHDA, CDR2 SQIVND (reference sequence).

The J gene is TRBJ1-2, the V gene TRBV6-5, with D hard to call. Looked up from germline, CDR1 is MNHEY and CDR2 is SVGAGI. This CDR3 is built from 15 residues. Trimming cost V 2 bases and J 4 bases, with 14 bases left between them. This CDR3 reads CASSYGNLRGYGYTF. In DNA form, the CDR3 reads TGTGCCAGCAGTTACGGAAACCTCCGCGGCTATGGCTACACCTTC.

The rearrangement uses TRBV4-1 and TRBJ1-1; the match to TRBD1 covers 7 bases. Trimming removed 0 bases from V and 10 bases from J; junction bases left unmatched: 11. This CDR3 is built from 15 residues. Germline CDR1 reads MGHRA; CDR2 reads YSYEKL. The CDR3 region is CASSQDRRGEEGAFF. CDR3 nucleotides: TGCGCCAGCAGCCAAGATCGCAGGGGGGAAGAAGGAGCTTTCTTT.

This clone was observed a single time. The chain links TRBV7-9 to TRBJ2-1; D is possibly TRBD2 (5 bases). Germline V lookup: CDR1 SEHNR, CDR2 FQNEAQ (reference sequence). The CDR3 is made up of 14 amino acids. Trimming removed 2 bases at V and 1 base at J, with 6 bases between. The CDR3 DNA is TGTGCCAGCAGCTTACCGGGATCCTACAATGAGCAGTTCTTC. Translating it yields CASSLPGSYNEQFF. Together with reference TRBV7-9 and TRBJ2-1, the CDR3 gives the full variable domain: DTGVSQNPRHKITKRGQNVTFRCDPISEHNRLYWYRQTLGQGPEFLTYFQNEAQLEKSRLLSDRFSAERPKGSFSTLEIQRTEQGDSAMYLCASSLPGSYNEQFFGPGTRLTVL.

The rearrangement joins TRBV5-1 to TRBJ2-2; 10 bases are a match to TRBD2. The trim removed 0 bases at V and 4 bases at J, leaving 15 bases unmatched. The CDR3 is made up of 20 amino acids. Germline CDR1 SGHRS, CDR2 YFSETQ. The CDR3 region is CASSLASPVERGGPTGELFF. DNA of the CDR3: TGCGCCAGCAGCTTGGCCTCCCCAGTGGAGCGGGGGGGCCCCACCGGGGAGCTGTTTTTT.

The chain employs TRBV9 and TRBJ2-5; 13 nucleotides agree with TRBD2. V dropped 5 bases and J dropped 3; count of bases not matched to a gene: 4. Germline V gene lookup returns CDR1 SGDLS and CDR2 YYNGEE. The CDR3 totals 15 residues. DNA for the CDR3: TGTGCCAGCAGTCGAGGACTAGCGGGGGAAGAGACCCAGTACTTC. Translating gives CASSRGLAGEETQYF.

This chain connects TRBV6-6 to TRBJ2-2; 8 bases fit TRBD2. V lost 7 bases to trimming and J lost 1 base; unmatched junction nucleotides: 8. This CDR3 region has 16 residues. Germline V lookup: CDR1 MNHNY, CDR2 SVGAGI (reference sequence). The CDR3 loop reads CASNPRGGLNTGELFF. The CDR3 region has the DNA TGTGCCAGCAACCCCCGCGGGGGGCTGAACACCGGGGAGCTGTTTTTT.

Here the CDR3 reads CASSLVQGAHTEAFF. CDR3 coding DNA: TGTGCCAGCAGTTTGGTCCAGGGGGCGCACACTGAAGCTTTCTTT. V gene TRBV28 combines with J gene TRBJ1-1, with 8 bases identical to TRBD1. The CDR3 spans 15 residues. With 3 bases clipped from V and 3 bases from J, the junction kept 6 bases outside the gene matches. Germline CDR1 is MDHEN and CDR2 is SYDVKM.

The V and J genes are TRBV4-2 and TRBJ2-3; D call uncertain. Germline CDR1 LGHNA, CDR2 YNFKEQ. The CDR3 consists of 15 residues. Trimming shortened V by 1 base and J by 0 bases, and 8 bases separated the two germline ends. DNA for the CDR3: TGTGCCAGCAGCCAAGGCAAGCTAAGCACAGATACGCAGTATTTT. Translated, it gives CASSQGKLSTDTQYF.

With respect to this clone: At one boundary the junction diverges from the germline segment, which might be a read error. The J gene is TRBJ2-7, the V gene TRBV7-2; TRBD2 agrees at 9 bases. Germline CDR1 is SGHTA and CDR2 is FQGNSA. The CDR3 sequence is 13 residues long. CDR3 nucleotides: TGTGCCAGCAACCCACCGGGACTAGCTTCACCAGATTTC. It codes for CASNPPGLASPDF. Drawing the rest from reference TRBV7-2 and TRBJ2-7, the complete variable domain is GAGVSQSPSNKVTEKGKDVELRCDPISGHTALYWYRQSLGQGLEFLIYFQGNSAPDKSGLPSDRFSAERTGGSVSTLTIQRTQQEDSAVYLCASNPPGLASPDFGPGTRLTVT.